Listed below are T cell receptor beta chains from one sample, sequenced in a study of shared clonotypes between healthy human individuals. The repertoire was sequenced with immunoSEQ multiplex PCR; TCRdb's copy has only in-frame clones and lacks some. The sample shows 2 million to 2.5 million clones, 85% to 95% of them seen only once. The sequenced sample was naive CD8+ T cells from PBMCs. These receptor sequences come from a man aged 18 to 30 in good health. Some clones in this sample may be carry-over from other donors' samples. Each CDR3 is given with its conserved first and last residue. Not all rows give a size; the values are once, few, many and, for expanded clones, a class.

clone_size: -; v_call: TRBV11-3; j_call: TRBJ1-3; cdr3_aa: CASRDPRDSGNTIYF
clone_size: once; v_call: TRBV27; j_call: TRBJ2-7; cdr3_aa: CASSLGQPYEQYF
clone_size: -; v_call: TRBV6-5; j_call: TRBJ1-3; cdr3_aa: CASSQQEPPGNTIYF
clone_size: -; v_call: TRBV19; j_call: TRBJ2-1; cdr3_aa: CASSIVSGTYNEQFF
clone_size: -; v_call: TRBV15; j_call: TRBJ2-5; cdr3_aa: CATSRPDRGIETQYF
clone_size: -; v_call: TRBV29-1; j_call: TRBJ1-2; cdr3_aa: CSVVAGNYGYTF
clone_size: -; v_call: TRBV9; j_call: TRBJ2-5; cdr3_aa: CASSAGETQYF
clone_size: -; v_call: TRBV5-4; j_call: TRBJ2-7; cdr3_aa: CASSLGTSGRSNEQYF
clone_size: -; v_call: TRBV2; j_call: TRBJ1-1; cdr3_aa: CASTGDPLGPEAFF
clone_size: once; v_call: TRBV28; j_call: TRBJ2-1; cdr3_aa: CASAGTSPNEQFF
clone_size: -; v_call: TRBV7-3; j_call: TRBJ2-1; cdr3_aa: CASSLDRGNEQFF
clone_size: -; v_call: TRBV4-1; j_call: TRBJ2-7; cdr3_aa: CASSREFDRGYEQYF
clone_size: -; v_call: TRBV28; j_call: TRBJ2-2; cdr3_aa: CASSLITSGRAGGELFF
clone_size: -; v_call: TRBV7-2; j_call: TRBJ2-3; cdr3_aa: CASRTSGSMDTQYF
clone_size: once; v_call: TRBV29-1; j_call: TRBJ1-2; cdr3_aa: CSVRATEGVYTF
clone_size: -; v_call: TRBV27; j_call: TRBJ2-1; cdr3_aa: CASSLGQTVYNEQFF
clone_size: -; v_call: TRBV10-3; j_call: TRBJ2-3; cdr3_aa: CAISESGQGKDTQYF